One and the same sample provided the 15 T cell receptor beta chains below, sequenced in a study of STAT5B mutations in CD4+ large granular lymphocyte leukemia. Profiled with immunoSEQ multiplex PCR; TCRdb holds only in-frame clones, not every one. The sample consists of around 37,000 clones, about four fifths of them appearing once. The sequenced material came from CD4+ T cells from blood buffy coats. The source is a human donor in good health.

To note about this clone: The junction departs from the called germline gene at one end, perhaps through a read error. The rearrangement links TRBV18 to TRBJ2-7; 10 bases align to TRBD1. The CDR3 is 15 residues long. Per germline, CDR1 KGHSH and CDR2 LQKENI. CDR3 loop: CASSPPTGGGYGQYF. CDR3 DNA: TGTGCCAGCTCACCACCGACAGGGGGCGGCTACGGGCAGTACTTC. Full variable domain (outside the CDR3, taken from reference TRBV18 and TRBJ2-7): NAGVMQNPRHLVRRRGQEARLRCSPMKGHSHVYWYRQLPEEGLKFMVYLQKENIIDESGMPKERFSAEFPKEGPSILRIQQVVRGDSAAYFCASSPPTGGGYGQYFGPGTRLTVT.

The gene calls are TRBV5-1 and TRBJ1-3, with unresolved D. Germline CDR1 SGHRS, CDR2 YFSETQ. CDR3 length: 12 amino acids. V shed 0 bases and J shed 3 bases, with 1 base lying between them. CDR3 loop: CASSLDGNTIYF. Written as DNA, the CDR3 is TGCGCCAGCAGCTTGGATGGAAACACCATATATTTT.

The chain couples TRBV9 to TRBJ2-5; weak D call: TRBD2 (5 bases). The CDR3 spans 16 residues. V lost 0 bases and J 4 bases, leaving 16 bases between the germline ends. CDR1 and CDR2 (germline): SGDLS, YYNGEE. Here the CDR3 reads CASSVEAGVAGETQYF. The DNA for the CDR3 is TGTGCCAGCAGCGTAGAGGCCGGGGTGGCGGGAGAGACCCAGTACTTC.

This chain connects TRBV29-1 to TRBJ2-3, with 8 positions matching TRBD1. This CDR3 is built from 16 residues. CDR1 is SQVTM, CDR2 ANQGSEA, per germline. Unmatched junction bases numbered 12, after V lost 6 bases and J lost 1 base. CDR3 region: CSVSGTGRSGTDTQYF. The CDR3 nucleotides read TGCAGCGTCTCCGGGACAGGCCGTTCCGGCACAGATACGCAGTATTTT.

The genes are TRBV4-1 and TRBJ2-5, with D unresolved. The V end was cut by 1 base, the J end by 2 bases, with 8 bases between. The CDR3 totals 14 residues. Looked up from germline, CDR1 is MGHRA and CDR2 is YSYEKL. CDR3 loop: CASSQATAQETQYF. The DNA of the CDR3 is TGCGCCAGCAGCCAAGCCACAGCTCAAGAGACCCAGTACTTC.

This clone was counted a few times. CDR3 sequence (DNA): TGCGCCAGCAGCTTGGGGGACAGGAGGGGTCAGCCCCAGCATTTT. Protein product: CASSLGDRRGQPQHF. The rearrangement uses TRBV5-1 and TRBJ1-5; 8 positions agree with TRBD1. After removal of 0 bases from V and 6 bases from J, the junction contained 5 bases not matched to a gene. Germline V gene lookup returns CDR1 SGHRS and CDR2 YFSETQ. The CDR3 covers 15 residues.

The CDR3 nucleotides read TGTGCCAGCAGTTTCGCTGGGACAGGGGGTGTCGAGACCCAGTACTTC. Translating gives CASSFAGTGGVETQYF. This rearrangement joins TRBV28 to TRBJ2-5; 11 bases are a match to TRBD1. The CDR3 contains 16 residues. V shed 3 bases and J 5 bases; nucleotides not matched to a gene: 8. The germline gives CDR1 MDHEN, CDR2 SYDVKM.

The rearrangement joins TRBV14 to TRBJ2-2; D is unresolved. CDR3 size: 14 residues. Germline CDR1 is SGHDN and CDR2 is FVKESK. Trimming removed 4 bases at V and 5 bases at J, with 11 bases between. This chain's CDR3 is CASSRFQETGELFF. As DNA, the CDR3 is TGTGCCAGCAGCCGATTCCAGGAAACCGGGGAGCTGTTTTTT. Full variable domain (missing parts from reference TRBV14 and TRBJ2-2): EAGVTQFPSHSVIEKGQTVTLRCDPISGHDNLYWYRRVMGKEIKFLLHFVKESKQDESGMPNNRFLAERTGGTYSTLKVQPAELEDSGVYFCASSRFQETGELFFGEGSRLTVL.

Here the CDR3 reads CASSNRQGQETQYF. As DNA, the CDR3 is TGTGCCAGCAGCAACCGACAGGGCCAAGAGACCCAGTACTTC. The rearrangement uses TRBV11-2 and TRBJ2-5; 7 bases fit TRBD1. The CDR3 consists of 14 residues. Losses at the gene ends were 5 bases for V and 1 base for J; bases not matched to a gene: 4. Germline lookup yields CDR1 SGHAT and CDR2 FQNNGV.

The count of this clone is one. J is TRBJ2-7 and V is TRBV5-1; 11 positions agree with TRBD2. The CDR3 spans 15 residues. Germline lookup yields CDR1 SGHRS and CDR2 YFSETQ. Trimming cost V 4 bases and J 3 bases; bases outside gene matches: 6. The CDR3 nucleotides are TGCGCCAGCAGCGAACTAGCGGGAGTTGACTACGAGCAGTACTTC. Protein: CASSELAGVDYEQYF. Using reference TRBV5-1 and TRBJ2-7 for the parts outside the CDR3, the full variable domain is KAGVTQTPRYLIKTRGQQVTLSCSPISGHRSVSWYQQTPGQGLQFLFEYFSETQRNKGNFPGRFSGRQFSNSRSEMNVSTLELGDSALYLCASSELAGVDYEQYFGPGTRLTVT.

The genes are TRBV6-5 and TRBJ2-5; TRBD2 matches at 11 bases. Losses at the gene ends were 2 bases for V and 4 bases for J; bases not matched to a gene: 3. Germline V lookup: CDR1 MNHEY, CDR2 SVGAGI. The CDR3 sequence is 15 residues long. CDR3 region: CASSYLAGGRETQYF. DNA of the CDR3: TGTGCCAGCAGTTACCTAGCGGGGGGACGAGAGACCCAGTACTTC.

The genes are TRBV11-3 and TRBJ2-7, with D perhaps matching TRBD2 (6 bases). Germline CDR1 is SGHNT and CDR2 is YENEEA. The CDR3 contains 14 residues. V lost 3 bases to trimming and J lost 0 bases, with 9 bases between them. Written as DNA, the CDR3 is TGTGCCAGCAGCTTTTCGGGGGACTCCTACGAGCAGTACTTC. Amino acids: CASSFSGDSYEQYF. The variable domain in full, with the rest retrieved from reference TRBV11-3 and TRBJ2-7, is EAGVVQSPRYKIIEKKQPVAFWCNPISGHNTLYWYLQNLGQGPELLIRYENEEAVDDSQLPKDRFSAERLKGVDSTLKIQPAELGDSAVYLCASSFSGDSYEQYFGPGTRLTVT.

The chain carries TRBV5-8 and TRBJ2-3; 10 bases line up with TRBD2. Germline values: CDR1 SGHTS, CDR2 YDEGEE. The CDR3 totals 16 residues. V dropped 2 bases and J dropped 6; count of bases not matched to a gene: 9. The CDR3 here is CASSLGGSSGSDTQYF. The CDR3 DNA follows: TGTGCCAGCAGCTTAGGGGGGTCTAGCGGGAGCGATACGCAGTATTTT.

The CDR3 is CASSTQRGREEKLFF. CDR3 DNA: TGTGCCAGCAGTACCCAACGGGGGAGGGAAGAAAAACTGTTTTTT. This chain connects TRBV6-1 to TRBJ1-4; TRBD1 is a possible D gene (5 bases). The CDR3 is 15 residues long. Germline V lookup: CDR1 MNHNS, CDR2 SASEGT. The V and J ends lost 5 bases and 8 bases respectively, with 18 bases between them.

This chain connects TRBV5-1 to TRBJ2-1; TRBD2 might be the D (6 bases). V dropped 1 base and J dropped 7 bases, with 12 bases sitting between them. The V gene's germline CDR1 is SGHRS and CDR2 YFSETQ. This CDR3 contains 14 residues. The CDR3 region has the DNA TGCGCCAGCAGCTTGCGACGGGAGAGTAATGAGCAGTTCTTC. Amino acid sequence: CASSLRRESNEQFF.